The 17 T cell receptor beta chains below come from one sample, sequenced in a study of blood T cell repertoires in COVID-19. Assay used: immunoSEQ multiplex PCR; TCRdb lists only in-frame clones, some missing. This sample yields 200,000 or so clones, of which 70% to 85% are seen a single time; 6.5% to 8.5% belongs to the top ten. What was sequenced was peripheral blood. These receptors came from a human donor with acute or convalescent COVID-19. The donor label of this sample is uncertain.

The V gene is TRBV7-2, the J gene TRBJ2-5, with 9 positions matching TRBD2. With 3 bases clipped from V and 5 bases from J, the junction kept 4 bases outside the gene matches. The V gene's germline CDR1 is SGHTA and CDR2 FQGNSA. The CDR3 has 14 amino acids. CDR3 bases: TGTGCCAGCAGCTTTAGCGGGGGCGGTGAGACCCAGTACTTC. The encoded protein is CASSFSGGGETQYF.

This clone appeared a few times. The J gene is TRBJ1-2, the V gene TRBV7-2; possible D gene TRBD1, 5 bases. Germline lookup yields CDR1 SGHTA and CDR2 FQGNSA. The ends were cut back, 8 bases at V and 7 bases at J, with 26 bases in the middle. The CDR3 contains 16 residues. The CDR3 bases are TGTGCCAGCGGGGGGGGTCTCAGTCAGGGTACCCGTGGCTACACCTTC. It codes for CASGGGLSQGTRGYTF.

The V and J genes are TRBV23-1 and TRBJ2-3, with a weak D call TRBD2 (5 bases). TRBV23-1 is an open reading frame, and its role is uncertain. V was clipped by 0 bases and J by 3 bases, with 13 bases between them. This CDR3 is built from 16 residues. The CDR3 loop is CASSQSTGGGTDTQYF. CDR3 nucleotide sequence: TGCGCCAGCAGTCAATCGACTGGAGGTGGGACAGATACGCAGTATTTT.

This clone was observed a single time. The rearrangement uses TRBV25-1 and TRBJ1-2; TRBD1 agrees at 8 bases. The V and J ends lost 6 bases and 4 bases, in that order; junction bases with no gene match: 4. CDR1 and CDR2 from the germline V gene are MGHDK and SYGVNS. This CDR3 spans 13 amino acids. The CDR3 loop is CASRAGGSYGYTF. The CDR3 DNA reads TGTGCCAGCAGGGCAGGGGGCTCCTATGGCTACACCTTC.

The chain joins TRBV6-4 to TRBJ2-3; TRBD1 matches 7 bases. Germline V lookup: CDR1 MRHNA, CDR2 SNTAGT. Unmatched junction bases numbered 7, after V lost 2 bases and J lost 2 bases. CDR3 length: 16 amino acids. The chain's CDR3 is CASSDKGTAFTDTQYF. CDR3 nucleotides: TGTGCCAGCAGTGACAAGGGGACAGCCTTCACAGATACGCAGTATTTT.

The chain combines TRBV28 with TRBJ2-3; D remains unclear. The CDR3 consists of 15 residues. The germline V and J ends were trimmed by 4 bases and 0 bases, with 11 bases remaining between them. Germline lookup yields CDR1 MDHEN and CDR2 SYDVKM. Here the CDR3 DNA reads TGTGCCAGCAGTTGGCGGCGGATTAGCACAGATACGCAGTATTTT. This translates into CASSWRRISTDTQYF.

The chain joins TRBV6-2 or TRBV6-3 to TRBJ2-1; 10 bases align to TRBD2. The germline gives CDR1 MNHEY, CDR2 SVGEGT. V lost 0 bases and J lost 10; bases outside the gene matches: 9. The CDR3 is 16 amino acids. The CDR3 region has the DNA TGTGCCAGCAGTTACTCGTCTAGCGGGAGCAACGGGGAGCAGTTCTTC. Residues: CASSYSSSGSNGEQFF.

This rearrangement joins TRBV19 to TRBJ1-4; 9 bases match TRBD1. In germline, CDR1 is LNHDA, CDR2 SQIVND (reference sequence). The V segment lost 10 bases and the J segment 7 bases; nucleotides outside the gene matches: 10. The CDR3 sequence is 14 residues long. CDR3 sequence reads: CATKPGTGTEKLFF. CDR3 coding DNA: TGTGCCACCAAGCCCGGGACAGGGACTGAAAAACTGTTTTTT.

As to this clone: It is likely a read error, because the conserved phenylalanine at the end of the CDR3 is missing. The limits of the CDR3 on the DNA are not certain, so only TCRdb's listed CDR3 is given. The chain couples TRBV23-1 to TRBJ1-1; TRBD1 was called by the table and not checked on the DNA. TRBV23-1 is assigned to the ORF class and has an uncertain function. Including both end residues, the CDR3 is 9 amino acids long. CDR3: CASSQGQGR.

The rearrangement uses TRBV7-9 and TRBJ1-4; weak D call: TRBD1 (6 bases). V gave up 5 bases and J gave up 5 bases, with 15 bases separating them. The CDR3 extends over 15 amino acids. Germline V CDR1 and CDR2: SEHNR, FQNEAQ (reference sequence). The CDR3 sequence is CASSPGDTRNEKLFF. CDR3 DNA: TGTGCCAGCAGCCCAGGGGACACAAGAAATGAAAAACTGTTTTTT.

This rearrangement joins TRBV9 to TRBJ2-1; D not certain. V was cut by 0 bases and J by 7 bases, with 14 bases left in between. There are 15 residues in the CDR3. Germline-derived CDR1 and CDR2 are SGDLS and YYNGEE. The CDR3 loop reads CASSVDGYTRNEQFF. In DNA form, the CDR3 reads TGTGCCAGCAGCGTAGACGGGTATACTCGGAATGAGCAGTTCTTC.

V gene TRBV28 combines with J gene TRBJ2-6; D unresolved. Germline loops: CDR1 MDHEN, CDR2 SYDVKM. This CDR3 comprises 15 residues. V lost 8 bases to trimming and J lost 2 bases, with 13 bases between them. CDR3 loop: CASAPLGAGANVLTF. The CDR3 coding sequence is TGTGCCAGCGCCCCTCTCGGTGCTGGGGCCAACGTCCTGACTTTC.

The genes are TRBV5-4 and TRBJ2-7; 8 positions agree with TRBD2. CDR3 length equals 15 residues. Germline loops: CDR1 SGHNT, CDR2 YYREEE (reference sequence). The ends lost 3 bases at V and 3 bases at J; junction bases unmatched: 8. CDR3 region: CASSSSAAGVYEQYF. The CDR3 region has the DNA TGTGCCAGCAGCTCCTCGGCAGCGGGAGTCTACGAGCAGTACTTC.

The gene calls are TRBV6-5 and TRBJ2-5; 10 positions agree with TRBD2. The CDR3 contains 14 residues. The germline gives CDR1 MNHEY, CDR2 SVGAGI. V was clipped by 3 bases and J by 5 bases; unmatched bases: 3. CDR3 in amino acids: CASSYSGRWETQYF. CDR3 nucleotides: TGTGCCAGCAGTTATAGCGGGAGGTGGGAGACCCAGTACTTC.

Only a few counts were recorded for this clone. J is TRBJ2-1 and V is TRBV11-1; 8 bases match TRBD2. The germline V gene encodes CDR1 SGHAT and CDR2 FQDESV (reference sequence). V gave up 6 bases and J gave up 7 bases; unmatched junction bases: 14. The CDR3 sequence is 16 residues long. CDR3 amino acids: CASSPKGLAGRNEQFF. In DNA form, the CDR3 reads TGTGCCAGCAGTCCAAAGGGGTTAGCGGGAAGGAATGAGCAGTTCTTC. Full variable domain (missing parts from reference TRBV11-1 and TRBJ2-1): EAEVAQSPRYKITEKSQAVAFWCDPISGHATLYWYRQILGQGPELLVQFQDESVVDDSQLPKDRFSAERLKGVDSTLKIQPAELGDSAMYLCASSPKGLAGRNEQFFGPGTRLTVL.

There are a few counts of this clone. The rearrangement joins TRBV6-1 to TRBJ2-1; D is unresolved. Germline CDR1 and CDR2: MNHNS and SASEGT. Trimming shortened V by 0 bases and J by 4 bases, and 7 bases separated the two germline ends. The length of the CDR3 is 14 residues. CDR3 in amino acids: CASSEASQYNEQFF. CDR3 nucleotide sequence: TGTGCCAGCAGTGAAGCTTCCCAATACAATGAGCAGTTCTTC.

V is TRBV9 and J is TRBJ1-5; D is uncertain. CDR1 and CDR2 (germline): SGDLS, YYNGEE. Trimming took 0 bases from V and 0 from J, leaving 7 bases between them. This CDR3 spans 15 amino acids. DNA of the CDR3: TGTGCCAGCAGCGTAGGCGAGATTAGCAATCAGCCCCAGCATTTT. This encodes CASSVGEISNQPQHF.